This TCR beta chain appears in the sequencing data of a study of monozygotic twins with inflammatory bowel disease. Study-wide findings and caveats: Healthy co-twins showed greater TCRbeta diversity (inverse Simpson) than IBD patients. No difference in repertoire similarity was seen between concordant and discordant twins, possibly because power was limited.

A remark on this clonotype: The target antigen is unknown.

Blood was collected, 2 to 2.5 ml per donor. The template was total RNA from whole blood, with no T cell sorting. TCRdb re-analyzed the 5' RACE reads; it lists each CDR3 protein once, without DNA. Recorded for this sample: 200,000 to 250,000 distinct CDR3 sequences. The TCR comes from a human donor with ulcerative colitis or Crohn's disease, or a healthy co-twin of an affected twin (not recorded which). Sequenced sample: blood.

CDR3 protein: CASSLTPQRTTNEKLFF. The gene calls are TRBV12-3 or TRBV12-4 and TRBJ1-4; without DNA, the TCRdb call of TRBD1 cannot be checked. The CDR3 length is 17 residues.